This TCR beta chain originates from a study of shared clonotypes between healthy human individuals (dated by TCRdb to 2018 to 2020). At the level of the whole study: A couple of women and a few men aged 18 to 49 years were included in the cohort. For each donor, CD4 naive and CD4 memory were each given three plates, CD8 naive was given two plates, and CD8 memory was given one plate. The study deeply sequenced blood TCR repertoires of several healthy adults to estimate repertoire size and the extent of clonotype sharing between individuals. To increase sequencing depth and limit assay-specific biases, TCR repertoire library preparation and sequencing were carried out by different laboratories using diverse techniques. Leukapheresis yielded between about 0.9 and 9.5 billion PBMCs per donor.

Healthy HIV-negative adults with no recently reported acute infections or vaccinations were included as donors. All donors were Caucasian adults living in Nashville, Tennessee, USA. CD4+ T cells were enriched through magnetic negative selection, after which naive cells were positively selected on CD45RA and the remaining negative fraction served as the memory subset. After blood collection by leukapheresis, PBMCs were isolated using Ficoll-Histopaque density gradient centrifugation and then cryopreserved in the vapor phase of liquid nitrogen. Analytical flow cytometry was used to check the purity and quantity of every magnetically sorted T cell population. Genomic DNA was isolated from every sorted fraction and measured by UV absorbance on a Nanodrop 2000c. General study outcomes and caveats: The small number of donors limited the genetic and exposure-history diversity represented. Even with the large sequencing depth, rarefaction of the sorted-subset datasets indicated that sequencing was incomplete. Compared with non-shared clonotypes, clonotypes shared by all four sorted-subset donors had higher generation probabilities. Based on pairwise subsampling, the degree of clonotype sharing among donors was expected to be affected by sequencing depth. Across several donors, about 5% of naive CD4, 3% to 3.5% of naive CD8, about 2% of memory CD4, and 0.3% to 0.45% of memory CD8 clonotypes were shared. Estimated clonotype richness was generally larger for naive than for memory subsets. Sampling was restricted to blood, and TCR repertoires in tissue are likely to differ from TCR repertoires in blood.

Using the deep immunoSEQ assay, TCR CDR3 regions were amplified from genomic DNA by multiplex PCR. For each cell subset, the extracted genomic DNA was distributed evenly across all wells of several immunoSEQ 96-well plates, and each plate served as one replicate. For sorted subsets, each replicate PCR was loaded with approximately 0.2 ug genomic DNA, equivalent to about 33,000 T cell genomes. Purified libraries were measured with a Qubit 3.0 fluorometer, size-checked on a Bioanalyzer 2100, and measured again with the KAPA Library Quantification kit. Every immunoSEQ 96-well plate was sequenced on a dedicated single-read 150-cycle Illumina NextSeq 550 flow cell. Per the authors' processing: Because only junctional sequences without quality scores were contained in the immunoSEQ output, filtering matching that applied to full-length reads could not be performed. To assign V/J genes and CDR3, sequences were annotated against IMGT germline references using PyIR, a Python wrapper for IgBLAST v1.9. Any read was removed if the V/J assignment was weak (E-value above 1e-6), the CDR3 was missing, or the read contained stop codons, out-of-frame junctions, or ambiguous translated residues. V3J clonotypes were defined by identical inferred V gene, J gene, and CDR3 amino acid sequence. Percentage overlap between repertoires was calculated by dividing the number of shared unique clonotypes by the size of the smaller repertoire. Richness of each repertoire was evaluated using RTK rarefaction, the Chao1 estimator, and Recon v2.1 estimates of unobserved clonotypes. For all TCRbeta clonotypes obtained by the gDNA method from a handful of donors, generation probabilities were computed with OLGA. Held by TCRdb, this immuneACCESS table contains in-frame sequences only and omits some clones. Under half of the omission traces to an unresolved V gene where checked; the cause of the rest is unknown. D and trimming were read from the DNA, whereas the V and J calls and clone size are those reported in that table. For this sample the table gives approximately 2.1 million clones, of which more than 80% were detected only once. Under 0.45% of the sample rests with the top ten.

The cysteine opens and the phenylalanine closes a CDR3 of 11 amino acids. Just the 33-base CDR3 DNA is kept, in frame starting at base 1. Here V drops 6 bases and J drops 7 bases, and the junction holds 6 bases not matched to any gene. Looking up the germline V gene (reference sequence) yields CDR1 DFQATT and CDR2 SNEGSKA. Points on this clone: Its antigen is currently not known. Base-call qualities are not available, and no considerably larger clone is one nucleotide away.

The chain joins TRBV20-1 to TRBJ2-7, and TRBD2 aligns with 7 junction nucleotides. Sequences were obtained from naive CD4+ T cells from PBMCs. The sample's cell subset or site label, in plain terms: CD45RA+ positively selected. The sequence came from a man aged 18 to 29 in good health. Some clones in this sample may be carry-over from other donors' samples. Read as DNA, the sequence is TGCAGTGCCTATGGACTAGGAGAGCAGTACTTC. The translation is CSAYGLGEQYF.